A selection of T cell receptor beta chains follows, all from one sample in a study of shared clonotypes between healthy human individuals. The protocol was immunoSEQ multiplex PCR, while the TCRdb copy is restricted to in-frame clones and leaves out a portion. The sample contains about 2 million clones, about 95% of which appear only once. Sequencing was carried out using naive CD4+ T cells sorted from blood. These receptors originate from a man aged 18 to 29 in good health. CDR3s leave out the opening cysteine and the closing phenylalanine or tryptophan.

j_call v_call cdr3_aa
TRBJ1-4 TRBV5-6 ASSSLTGRSLTNEKLF
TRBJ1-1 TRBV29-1 SVVTGTVNTEAF
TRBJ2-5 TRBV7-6 ASSSTGNEETQY
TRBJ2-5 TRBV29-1 SARTGQETQY
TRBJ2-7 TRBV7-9 ASSHLSRGEEQY
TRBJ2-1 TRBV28 ASKGLASGEQF
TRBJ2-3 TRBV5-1 ASSLARLNSLREDTQY
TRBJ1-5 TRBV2 ASSVQQFSNQPQH
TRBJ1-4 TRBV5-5 ASSLAPSEKLF
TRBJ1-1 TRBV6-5 ASRGQGDTEAF
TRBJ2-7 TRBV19 ASSIDGGSSYEQY
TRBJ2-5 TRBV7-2 ASSATREGQTQY
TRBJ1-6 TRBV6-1 ASSEMLAQNNSPLH
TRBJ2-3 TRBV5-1 ASSLGQGGTDTQY
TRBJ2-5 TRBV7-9 ASRTSGSQETQY
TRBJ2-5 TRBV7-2 ASSSLRAGETQY
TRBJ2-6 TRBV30 AWTSNGANVLT
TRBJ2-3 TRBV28 ASSISPFHLPGRGGTDTQY
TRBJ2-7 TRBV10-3 AISESQGLPYEQY
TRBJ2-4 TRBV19 ASSTTSGSYKNIQY
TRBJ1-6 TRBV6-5 ASRPQGLNSPLH
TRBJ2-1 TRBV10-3 AISEPGRDEQF
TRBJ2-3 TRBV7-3 ASSRTGFTDTQY
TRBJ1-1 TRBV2 ASTLSQGYTEAF
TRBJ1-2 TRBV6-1 ASSEALYQGGNYGYT
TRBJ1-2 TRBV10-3 AISEGSNYGYT
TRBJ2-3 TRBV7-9 ASFGGITSTDTQY
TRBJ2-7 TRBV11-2 ASSPGQGSYEQY
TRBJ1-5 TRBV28 ASSTGGPSTNQPQH
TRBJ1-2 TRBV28 ASSADRAGGYT
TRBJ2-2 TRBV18 ASSPPRNTGELF
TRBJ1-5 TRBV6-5 ASRPLGGNQPQH
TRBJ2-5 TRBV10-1 ASSETAGLGQETQY
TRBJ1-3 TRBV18 ASSPPGLGGNTIY
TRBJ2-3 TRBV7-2 ASSLERLAGSWY
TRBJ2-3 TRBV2 ASRPGHLTDTQY
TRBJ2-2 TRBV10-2 ASSESCAGELF
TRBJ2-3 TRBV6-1 ASRNLGTDTQY
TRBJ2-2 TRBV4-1 ASSQDWTNTGELF
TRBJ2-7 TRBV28 ASSPPGTVGYEQY
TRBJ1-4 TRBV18 ASSPGIGSNEKLF
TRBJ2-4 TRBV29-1 SVRGKLAKNIQY
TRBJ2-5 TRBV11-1 ASSLGLPGETQY
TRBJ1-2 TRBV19 ASSNDRVYGYT
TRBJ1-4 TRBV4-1 ASRSRSGATNEKLF